This T cell receptor beta chain comes out of a study of blood T cell repertoires in COVID-19. Germline V gene data show CDR1 as MDHEN and CDR2 as SYDVKM. The CDR3 consists of 13 residues. Trimming at V came to 7 bases and at J to 5 bases, leaving 4 bases not matched to a gene. Under the authors' procedure: Amplification of reference gene primers provided the estimated nucleated cell counts. Only in-frame clones appear in the TCRdb table, and some are missing; sequencing was by immunoSEQ multiplex PCR. The DNA was the basis for D and trimming; V, J and clone size are from that table. The sample holds roughly 190,000 clones, about three quarters seen once.

The receptor was isolated from a woman aged 45 to 65 with active or convalescent COVID-19. This sequence joins TRBV28 and TRBJ1-5, with 8 bases identical to TRBD1. Sequenced input: peripheral blood. Here the CDR3 reads CASTGQDYQPQHF. The CDR3 DNA reads TGTGCCAGCACGGGACAGGACTATCAGCCCCAGCATTTT.